The subject of this entry is one TCR beta chain. This specimen belongs to a study of T cell responses to AZD1222 COVID-19 vaccine. This CDR3 spans 17 amino acids. Germline V lookup: CDR1 MNHEY, CDR2 SVGEGT. The V and J ends lost 6 bases and 8 bases, in that order; junction bases with no gene match: 16. Repertoires were generated with immunoSEQ multiplex PCR, while TCRdb's copy carries only in-frame clones and drops some. The top ten hold around 1.8% of the sample, which has some 200,000 clones, approximately 94% seen once. This sequence was found in an adult who received the MenACWY meningococcal vaccine as a control. The chain carries TRBV6-2 or TRBV6-3 and TRBJ2-1, with 10 bases matching TRBD2. Sequenced material: peripheral blood, taken 28 days after the second dose of the MenACWY control vaccine. CDR3 sequence (DNA): TGTGCCAGCAGCTCCGGGGCTAGCGGGAGTTTGTTACATGAGCAGTTCTTC. This codes for CASSSGASGSLLHEQFF.